This T cell receptor beta chain was recovered during a study of regulatory T cells in long-lasting Graves disease. This CDR3 is built from 14 residues. The V and J ends lost 2 bases and 7 bases, in that order; junction bases with no gene match: 6. The germline gives CDR1 SGHRS, CDR2 YFSETQ. Study observations and caveats: TCR diversity was lower in persistent Graves' patients (versus newly diagnosed ones). Repertoires from persistent disease leaned toward TRBV28, TRBJ1-2 and TRBJ2-5.

This clonotype was recorded at least ten times. What it binds is unknown. iRepertoire HTBI primers and Arm-PCR of CDR3 regions built TCR beta libraries. From the multiplex PCR reads, TCRdb called clonotypes with MiXCR, one entry per CDR3 protein. The top ten hold approximately 17% of the sample, which has a few hundred thousand distinct CDR3 sequences, 14% seen once. Time point in this sample: newly diagnosed GD, antithyroid drugs for less than 3 months. Researchers made the TCR library from RNA that was extracted from PBMCs. The sample was also reused in another study, on T cells in Graves' hyperthyroidism and ophthalmopathy. As that report states: During a first-round RT-PCR of the TCR CDR3, the HTBI primer set was used. Most thyroid clonotypes expanded above 0.001 were also detected in blood.

The receptor's source is a woman in her forties or fifties with Graves disease. This sequence joins TRBV5-1 and TRBJ2-1, with 7 nucleotides matching TRBD2. The starting material was peripheral blood mononuclear cells (PBMCs), obtained at new diagnosis, from a patient treated with antithyroid drugs. The CDR3 DNA reads as TGCGCCAGCAGCTTCGGGAGGCGGAGGAATGAGCAGTTCTTC. It codes for CASSFGRRRNEQFF.